This is a list of T cell receptor beta chains from one sample in a study of cytomegalovirus exposure and HLA in healthy donors. Clones were sequenced by immunoSEQ multiplex PCR, and TCRdb holds only the in-frame ones, with some missing. Seen here are tens of thousands of clones, over 55% observed once, and the top ten hold 20% to 25%. Sequencing was done on a sample of PBMCs. The receptors come from a woman aged 45-60 years in good health and CMV-seropositive. The conserved cysteine and the conserved F or W are not part of the CDR3 here. Some rows mark clone size as missing; the rest say once, few, many or name a class of expanded clone.

v_call	j_call	clone_size	cdr3_aa
TRBV2	TRBJ2-1	-	ATGGLGDEQF
TRBV5-1	TRBJ2-7	-	ASRQQADSYEQY
TRBV19	TRBJ1-2	-	ASSPGTGALGYT
TRBV7-8	TRBJ1-1	-	ASSLDRGSPEAF
TRBV2	TRBJ1-3	-	ASRHPSSGNTIY
TRBV6-5	TRBJ2-2	-	ASKAGLNTGELF
TRBV5-4	TRBJ1-2	-	ASSLKGSVGYGYT
TRBV27	TRBJ1-2	few	ASSPSEGVANYGYT
TRBV28	TRBJ2-7	-	ASSPAGDYYEQY
TRBV4-1	TRBJ1-5	-	ASSRTGEDNQPQH
TRBV5-4	TRBJ1-1	-	ASSLPGLNTEAF
TRBV7-9	TRBJ1-1	once	ASSYTGNTEAF
TRBV7-8	TRBJ1-5	few	ASSDRDREWDQPQH
TRBV19	TRBJ2-6	-	ASSLSRGVGANVLT
TRBV7-9	TRBJ1-1	-	ASTPGDETEAF
TRBV7-2	TRBJ2-7	-	ASSLGVGGRYEQY
TRBV13	TRBJ2-3	few	ASSVGGGGDTQY
TRBV6-1	TRBJ1-1	few	ASRETAYTEAF
TRBV28	TRBJ1-1	-	ASTPGVTNTEAF
TRBV5-6	TRBJ2-7	medium-sized	ASSLDETPYEQY
TRBV7-6	TRBJ2-7	-	ASSSTDSTYEQY
TRBV7-2	TRBJ1-1	few	ASSLTTGWNTEAF
TRBV4-3	TRBJ2-5	-	ASSQDRVGQETQY
TRBV6-1	TRBJ2-7	-	ASSPTSGEQY
TRBV13	TRBJ1-1	-	ASSLGRGNTEAF
TRBV2	TRBJ2-3	-	ASRVRGDGTDTQY
TRBV5-4	TRBJ2-5	few	ASSRQGAEETQY
TRBV5-6	TRBJ1-5	-	ASSFGSGYQPQH
TRBV7-9	TRBJ2-3	-	ASSLGNSGASTDTQY
TRBV28	TRBJ2-1	few	ASGQGALEQF
TRBV19	TRBJ1-6	once	ASSSGTPEGSPLH
TRBV29-1	TRBJ1-1	-	SVAPTGERTEAF
TRBV4-3	TRBJ2-7	-	ASSQGRDSSYEQY
TRBV28	TRBJ2-7	-	ASSLPELNEQY
TRBV6-1	TRBJ2-3	-	ASSEVAGSTDTQY